One sample yielded the 30 T cell receptor beta chains listed below, sequenced in a study of cytotoxic CD8 clonotypes in ibrutinib-treated CLL. The repertoire was sequenced with immunoSEQ multiplex PCR; TCRdb's copy has only in-frame clones and lacks some. This table has approximately 340,000 clones, roughly 71% appearing once. The sequencing used PBMCs, collected after 36 months of ibrutinib treatment. Source of these receptors: a human donor with chronic lymphocytic leukemia.

V usage is TRBV6-1 and J usage is TRBJ2-3; a possible D gene is TRBD2 (7 bases). Trimming stripped 6 bases from V and 2 bases from J, with 12 bases between. This CDR3 contains 14 residues. Germline CDR1 and CDR2: MNHNS and SASEGT. In DNA, the CDR3 is TGTGCCAGCAGATCCCGGGGGGCCACAGATACGCAGTATTTT. As protein: CASRSRGATDTQYF.

The chain has TRBV4-3 and TRBJ2-5; 10 nucleotides align to TRBD2. The CDR3 totals 14 residues. V lost 4 bases to trimming and J lost 5 bases; unmatched junction nucleotides: 4. CDR1 LGHNA and CDR2 YSLEER come from the germline V gene. CDR3 coding DNA: TGCGCCAGCAGCCGAGCGGGAGGGCCTGAGACCCAGTACTTC. This gives the protein CASSRAGGPETQYF.

The rearrangement joins TRBV7-6 to TRBJ1-2; 9 nucleotides line up with TRBD1. V lost 3 bases and J lost 8; bases outside the gene matches: 13. The germline V gene encodes CDR1 SGHVS and CDR2 FNYEAQ. The CDR3 is 16 amino acids. The CDR3 DNA follows: TGTGCCAGCAGCTTCGACCGGGACAGGGCCGGGAGAGGCTACACCTTC. Protein: CASSFDRDRAGRGYTF.

In nucleotides, the CDR3 is TGTGCCAGCAGTTTCTCAGGGGCAAGCTATGGCTACACCTTC. Translation: CASSFSGASYGYTF. The rearrangement joins TRBV28 to TRBJ1-2; TRBD1 might be the D (6 bases). Germline CDR1 and CDR2: MDHEN and SYDVKM. The CDR3 extends over 14 amino acids. The V end lost 3 bases, the J end lost 4 bases, and 12 bases lay between the germline ends.

The chain employs TRBV18 and TRBJ2-1, with a tentative D call TRBD2 (6 bases). Germline loops: CDR1 KGHSH, CDR2 LQKENI. This CDR3 comprises 15 residues. The germline V and J ends were trimmed by 2 bases and 1 base, with 9 bases remaining between them. The CDR3 region is CASSPVGGSYNEQFF. The CDR3 DNA is TGTGCCAGCTCACCAGTCGGGGGTTCCTACAATGAGCAGTTCTTC.

The chain combines TRBV4-2 with TRBJ2-7; 12 nucleotides line up with TRBD2. The V segment lost 2 bases and the J segment 3 bases; nucleotides outside the gene matches: 5. The CDR3 is made up of 16 amino acids. The germline V gene has CDR1 LGHNA and CDR2 YNFKEQ. This CDR3 reads CASSQTGLAGIYEQYF. CDR3 in DNA: TGTGCCAGCAGCCAAACCGGACTAGCGGGGATCTACGAGCAGTACTTC.

The gene calls are TRBV11-2 and TRBJ2-7; 8 nucleotides match TRBD1. J gave up 3 bases and V 1 base, and 8 bases lay outside the gene matches. Germline V CDR1 and CDR2: SGHAT, FQNNGV. CDR3 length equals 16 residues. CDR3 sequence reads: CASSLGTGRPLYEQYF. CDR3 coding DNA: TGTGCCAGCAGCTTAGGGACAGGGAGGCCCCTCTACGAGCAGTACTTC.

The gene calls are TRBV5-6 and TRBJ2-7; D remains ambiguous. The V and J ends lost 4 bases and 0 bases respectively, with 11 bases between them. CDR1 is SGHDT and CDR2 is YYEEEE in the germline V gene. The CDR3 length is 14 residues. The CDR3 protein is CASSMTASSYEQYF. CDR3 DNA sequence: TGTGCCAGCAGCATGACGGCGAGCTCCTACGAGCAGTACTTC.

This clone has only a few counts. The V gene is TRBV15, the J gene TRBJ2-2, with 7 positions matching TRBD2. The CDR3 length is 14 residues. Germline V gene sequence: CDR1 LNHNV, CDR2 YYDKDF (reference sequence). The V and J ends lost 4 bases and 1 base, in that order; junction bases with no gene match: 0. The CDR3 DNA sequence: TGTGCCACCAGCAAGCGGGGGAACACCGGGGAGCTGTTTTTT. Translation gives CATSKRGNTGELFF.

CDR3 loop: CASSQRPPGLDEQFF. The CDR3 bases are TGCGCCAGCAGCCAACGACCACCGGGACTCGATGAGCAGTTCTTC. The chain couples TRBV4-1 to TRBJ2-1; weak D call: TRBD2 (6 bases). The CDR3 extends over 15 amino acids. Germline CDR1 is MGHRA and CDR2 is YSYEKL. The V gene lost 2 bases and the J gene lost 8 bases, with 16 bases spanning the gap.

The chain joins TRBV18 to TRBJ1-4; no clear D gene. The CDR3 has 15 amino acids. In germline, CDR1 is KGHSH, CDR2 LQKENI. V lost 0 bases to trimming and J lost 2 bases, with 7 bases between them. The CDR3 nucleotides are TGTGCCAGCTCACCACCATCCAGCACTAATGAAAAACTGTTTTTT. The encoded protein is CASSPPSSTNEKLFF.

This clone showed up just once. The rearrangement links TRBV4-1 to TRBJ1-6; D may be TRBD1 (6 bases). V lost 6 bases and J lost 7, with 19 bases in between. The CDR3 runs 16 residues. Germline CDR1 and CDR2: MGHRA and YSYEKL. CDR3 loop: CASRKLDSSLNSPLHF. CDR3 sequence (DNA): TGCGCCAGCAGAAAATTGGACAGTAGTCTCAATTCACCCCTCCACTTT.

The rearrangement joins TRBV6-6 to TRBJ2-5; 10 nucleotides align to TRBD2. Germline CDR1 MNHNY, CDR2 SVGAGI (reference sequence). The CDR3 length is 14 residues. V dropped 10 bases and J dropped 5; count of bases not matched to a gene: 10. The CDR3 protein is CATTPGLASETQYF. The CDR3 coding sequence is TGTGCCACCACCCCGGGACTAGCGTCCGAGACCCAGTACTTC.

This chain connects TRBV7-8 to TRBJ2-3; D is undetermined. V lost 1 base and J 5 bases, leaving 7 bases between the germline ends. The CDR3 sequence is 13 residues long. Germline V gene sequence: CDR1 SGHVS, CDR2 FQNEAQ. The DNA of the CDR3 is TGTGCCAGCAGCTTAGTATTTGGAGATACGCAGTATTTT. It is translated as CASSLVFGDTQYF.

This clone appeared once. The chain couples TRBV27 to TRBJ1-4; D unclear. This CDR3 has 15 amino acids. V shed 2 bases and J shed 0 bases, with 7 bases lying between them. CDR1 is MNHEY, CDR2 SMNVEV, per germline (reference sequence). In DNA form, the CDR3 reads TGTGCCAGCAGTTTACGCGTAGCAACTAATGAAAAACTGTTTTTT. Its protein is CASSLRVATNEKLFF.

A few counts support this clone. V and J are TRBV14 and TRBJ2-7; a possible D gene is TRBD1 (6 bases). Trimming took 1 base from V and 0 from J, leaving 7 bases between them. CDR1 is SGHDN, CDR2 FVKESK, per germline. This CDR3 has 14 residues. Here the CDR3 DNA reads TGTGCCAGCAGCCAAGGGGGGCCCTCCTACGAGCAGTACTTC. Amino acids: CASSQGGPSYEQYF.

CDR3 sequence reads: CASSLLTYLREQYF. DNA for the CDR3: TGTGCCAGCAGTTTATTGACCTATCTCCGCGAGCAGTACTTC. The V call is TRBV28, the J call TRBJ2-7, with D uncertain. The germline gives CDR1 MDHEN, CDR2 SYDVKM. The germline V and J ends were trimmed by 1 base and 6 bases, with 13 bases remaining between them. CDR3 length: 14 residues. The full variable domain, in which reference TRBV28 and TRBJ2-7 provide the parts outside the CDR3, is DVKVTQSSRYLVKRTGEKVFLECVQDMDHENMFWYRQDPGLGLRLIYFSYDVKMKEKGDIPEGYSVSREKKERFSLILESASTNQTSMYLCASSLLTYLREQYFGPGTRLTVT.

This clone appeared a few times. V is TRBV19 and J is TRBJ2-7, with 8 nucleotides matching TRBD2. J gave up 5 bases and V 1 base, and 10 bases lay outside the gene matches. The CDR3 loop spans 16 amino acids. Germline-derived CDR1 and CDR2 are LNHDA and SQIVND (reference sequence). DNA of the CDR3: TGTGCCAGTAGTATAGTAACCCCAGCGGGAGCCCACGAGCAGTACTTC. Translation: CASSIVTPAGAHEQYF.

The V and J genes are TRBV5-1 and TRBJ2-2; D ambiguous. The length of the CDR3 is 14 residues. Trimming stripped 0 bases from V and 4 bases from J, with 7 bases between. From germline, CDR1 is SGHRS and CDR2 YFSETQ. For the CDR3, the DNA is TGCGCCAGCAGCTTGGTCTTAGGCACCGGGGAGCTGTTTTTT. This encodes CASSLVLGTGELFF.

The rearrangement joins TRBV2 to TRBJ2-7; 9 nucleotides align to TRBD1. This CDR3 contains 19 residues. Germline V gene data show CDR1 as SNHLY and CDR2 as FYNNEI. Trimming removed 7 bases from V and 2 bases from J; junction bases left unmatched: 21. The CDR3 loop reads CASTPSGTGWRGSPYEQYF. The DNA for the CDR3 is TGTGCCAGCACCCCCTCTGGGACAGGGTGGCGTGGGAGCCCCTACGAGCAGTACTTC. The full variable domain, with the rest looked up from reference TRBV2 and TRBJ2-7, is EPEVTQTPSHQVTQMGQEVILRCVPISNHLYFYWYRQILGQKVEFLVSFYNNEISEKSEIFDDQFSVERPDGSNFTLKIRSTKLEDSAMYFCASTPSGTGWRGSPYEQYFGPGTRLTVT.

The chain joins TRBV11-2 to TRBJ2-2; D gene uncertain. CDR3 length: 14 amino acids. V was cut by 5 bases and J by 0 bases, with 7 bases left in between. The germline V gene has CDR1 SGHAT and CDR2 FQNNGV. As DNA, the CDR3 is TGTGCCAGCAGCCCCTGGACGAACACCGGGGAGCTGTTTTTT. This encodes CASSPWTNTGELFF. Full variable domain (outside the CDR3, taken from reference TRBV11-2 and TRBJ2-2): EAGVAQSPRYKIIEKRQSVAFWCNPISGHATLYWYQQILGQGPKLLIQFQNNGVVDDSQLPKDRFSAERLKGVDSTLKIQPAKLEDSAVYLCASSPWTNTGELFFGEGSRLTVL.

The genes are TRBV10-1 and TRBJ2-3, with D uncertain. Germline assignment: CDR1 WNHNN and CDR2 SYGVQD (reference sequence). This CDR3 contains 13 residues. The germline V and J ends were trimmed by 5 bases and 5 bases, with 11 bases remaining between them. CDR3 amino acids: CASSRTVQDTQYF. The CDR3 bases are TGCGCCAGCAGTCGAACAGTCCAAGATACGCAGTATTTT.

This clone has only one observation. The gene calls are TRBV6-5 and TRBJ1-1; 7 positions agree with TRBD1. V lost 6 bases and J lost 4; bases outside the gene matches: 2. CDR3 size: 12 residues. Germline V CDR1 and CDR2: MNHEY, SVGAGI. In DNA, the CDR3 is TGTGCCAGCAGAGACAGGGCCACTGAAGCTTTCTTT. This codes for CASRDRATEAFF.

The chain carries TRBV7-2 and TRBJ1-5; no definite D call. Germline loops: CDR1 SGHTA, CDR2 FQGNSA. This CDR3 is 13 amino acids long. V gave up 1 base and J gave up 8 bases, with 9 bases separating them. The DNA for the CDR3 is TGTGCCAGCAGCTTAGGATTCGGTGAGCCCCAGCATTTT. Encoded protein: CASSLGFGEPQHF.

This clone was picked up a small number of times. Germline is not matched at one junction end, which may reflect a read error. The rearrangement uses TRBV7-2 and TRBJ2-7; 7 nucleotides align to TRBD2. The CDR3 is 13 residues long. Germline V CDR1 and CDR2: SGHTA, FQGNSA. CDR3 bases: TGTGCCAGCAGCCTAGCGGTACTCTACGAGCAGTACTTC. This sequence encodes CASSLAVLYEQYF.

V gene TRBV15 combines with J gene TRBJ2-3; 12 bases align to TRBD2. With 2 bases clipped from V and 4 bases from J, the junction kept 7 bases outside the gene matches. CDR1 and CDR2 from the germline V gene are LNHNV and YYDKDF (reference sequence). The CDR3 length is 17 residues. CDR3 amino acids: CATSRTLAGGPADTQYF. The DNA of the CDR3 is TGTGCCACCAGCAGAACCCTAGCGGGGGGGCCCGCAGATACGCAGTATTTT.

This clone was detected only a few times. The same CDR3 can be traced to other DNA sequences in this sample. The chain employs TRBV5-1 and TRBJ2-5, with D maybe TRBD1 (6 bases). V lost 0 bases to trimming and J lost 2 bases, with 8 bases between them. Germline CDR1 SGHRS, CDR2 YFSETQ. This CDR3 contains 14 residues. As DNA, the CDR3 is TGCGCCAGCAGCTTGGCAGGACAGCAAGAGACCCAGTACTTC. Its protein is CASSLAGQQETQYF.

This clone has more than one count but fewer than ten. The chain joins TRBV7-9 to TRBJ2-7; tentatively, D is TRBD1 (6 bases). The germline CDR1 and CDR2 sequences are SEHNR and FQNEAQ (reference sequence). Trimming took 5 bases from V and 12 from J, leaving 17 bases between them. This CDR3 contains 12 residues. The CDR3 reads CASSGWTAESYF. In DNA, the CDR3 is TGTGCCAGCAGCGGCTGGACAGCCGAATCGTACTTC. The whole variable domain, filled in from reference TRBV7-9 and TRBJ2-7, reads DTGVSQNPRHKITKRGQNVTFRCDPISEHNRLYWYRQTLGQGPEFLTYFQNEAQLEKSRLLSDRFSAERPKGSFSTLEIQRTEQGDSAMYLCASSGWTAESYFGPGTRLTVT.

V usage is TRBV6-5 and J usage is TRBJ1-2, with D unclear. CDR3 length equals 14 residues. Germline V gene sequence: CDR1 MNHEY, CDR2 SVGAGI. With 2 bases removed from V and 4 bases from J, the gap between germline ends came to 11 bases. CDR3 amino acids: CASSYGGVGYGYTF. The CDR3 DNA sequence: TGTGCCAGCAGTTACGGTGGGGTTGGCTATGGCTACACCTTC.

The chain links TRBV6-5 to TRBJ1-3; the D is unclear. CDR1 is MNHEY, CDR2 SVGAGI, per germline. This CDR3 region has 16 residues. V was cut by 4 bases and J by 0 bases, with 13 bases left in between. The CDR3 nucleotides read TGTGCCAGCAGTTTTGGGCGGACCAGCTCTGGAAACACCATATATTTT. This translates into CASSFGRTSSGNTIYF.